The next 6 T cell receptor beta chains were all read from a single sample in a study of identical twins. TCRdb called the 5' RACE reads again in MiXCR, with one record for every CDR3 protein. The sample holds approximately 700,000 distinct CDR3 sequences, roughly 6.2% seen once. What was sequenced was naive T cells sorted from blood. These receptors were taken from a man younger than 35 in good health.

This clonotype was seen at least ten times. This chain uses TRBV5-5 with TRBJ2-7, with D perhaps matching TRBD1 (5 bases). V lost 3 bases, J lost 6 bases, and 13 bases lay in between. CDR1 is SGHKS, CDR2 YYEKEE, per germline (reference sequence). The CDR3 is 13 amino acids. CDR3 sequence reads: CASSSGREGEQYF. In DNA, the CDR3 is TGTGCCAGCAGCTCCGGCAGGGAAGGCGAGCAGTACTTC. Supplemented by reference TRBV5-5 and TRBJ2-7, the full variable domain reads DAGVTQSPTHLIKTRGQQVTLRCSPISGHKSVSWYQQVLGQGPQFIFQYYEKEERGRGNFPDRFSARQFPNYSSELNVNALLLGDSALYLCASSSGREGEQYFGPGTRLTVT.

This clonotype was found many times. The chain links TRBV12-3 or TRBV12-4 to TRBJ2-5, with D possibly being TRBD1 (6 bases). The V gene lost 5 bases and the J gene lost 7 bases, with 17 bases spanning the gap. This CDR3 comprises 14 residues. CDR3 DNA: TGTGCCAGCAGTCACCCCAGGGAAGGGGGGACCCAGTACTTC. Residues: CASSHPREGGTQYF.

This clonotype has just a few counts. V gene TRBV7-8 combines with J gene TRBJ2-4; D possibly corresponds to TRBD2 (7 bases). The CDR3 sequence is 14 residues long. Between the trimmed V and J ends, which lost 6 bases and 2 bases, there was a span of 11 bases. Germline-derived CDR1 and CDR2 are SGHVS and FQNEAQ. CDR3 residues: CASREGGPKNIQYF. The CDR3 bases are TGTGCCAGCAGGGAGGGGGGGCCCAAAAACATTCAGTACTTC.

For this clonotype: A much more abundant neighbour one base away suggests this may be a read error. The chain employs TRBV15 and TRBJ2-3; perhaps TRBD2 as D (6 bases). Germline-derived CDR1 and CDR2 are LNHNV and YYDKDF (reference sequence). The CDR3 totals 15 residues. The CDR3 DNA is TGTGCCACCAGCAGAGGACGGACGGGGACTGATAAGCAGTATTTT. Translated: CATSRGRTGTDKQYF.

In this sample, this clonotype turned up a few times. The V gene is TRBV24-1, the J gene TRBJ2-2; D call uncertain. This CDR3 comprises 14 residues. Germline V gene lookup returns CDR1 KGHDR and CDR2 SFDVKD. V gave up 4 bases and J gave up 2 bases, with 7 bases separating them. The CDR3 sequence: CATSDAFNTGELFF. The CDR3, as DNA: TGTGCCACCAGTGACGCATTTAACACCGGGGAGCTGTTTTTT.

This clonotype was observed many times. This chain joins TRBV15 and TRBJ1-1, with 9 bases fitting TRBD1. Trimming removed 2 bases from V and 0 bases from J; junction bases left unmatched: 1. This CDR3 has 15 amino acids. Germline V CDR1 and CDR2: LNHNV, YYDKDF (reference sequence). The DNA of the CDR3 is TGTGCCACCAGCAGAAGGACAGGGGTGAACACTGAAGCTTTCTTT. Its translation is CATSRRTGVNTEAFF.